What follows are 18 T cell receptor beta chains derived from one specimen sequenced in a study of CD8+ T cells in alopecia areata (dated by TCRdb to 2016 to 2019). The method was the immunoSEQ multiplex PCR assay. RNA was extracted from all samples and reverse transcribed into cDNA as template for TCR sequencing. The immuneACCESS repertoire file appears here via TCRdb, limited to in-frame rearrangements. These files lack a portion of the clones; in checked studies, under half of the deficit traces to unresolved V genes, and the cause of the others is not known. There are 200,000 to 300,000 clones in this sample, and none of them is a singleton. The ten biggest clones cover 1.2% of the sample. Pooled mouse cutaneous lymph node cells were stained for CD4, CD8alpha, NKG2D, NKG2ACE and other markers and were then sorted on a BD Influx. Sequencing input: CD4+ T cells sorted from a lymph node. The receptors here all came from a C3H/HeJ mouse with alopecia areata. The MHC haplotype of this strain is H2-k.

On this clone itself: Gene labels here are mouse ones. The observed sequence ends 4 residues before the CDR3 terminus, with the missing tail filled in from the germline J gene. This chain uses TRBV5 with TRBJ2-1; 10 positions match TRBD2. The length of the CDR3 is 15 residues. V was clipped by 4 bases and J by 5 bases; unmatched bases: 5. In germline, CDR1 is LGHNA, CDR2 YNLKQL (reference sequence). CDR3 bases read: TGTGCCAGCAGCCCCCCGGGACTGGGGAATGCT. This gives the protein CASSPPGLGNA. The entire CDR3 reads CASSPPGLGNAEQFF.

This clone was observed a handful of times. The genes and germline here are from mouse. The observed sequence ends 4 residues before the CDR3 terminus, with the missing tail filled in from the germline J gene. Distinct nucleotide sequences in the sample also encode this CDR3. The chain combines TRBV1 with TRBJ2-7, with 8 bases aligning to TRBD2. The CDR3 length is 15 residues. After removal of 0 bases from V and 3 bases from J, the junction contained 4 bases not matched to a gene. CDR1 and CDR2 (germline): NSQYPW, LRSPGD (reference sequence). The CDR3 region is CTCSADAWGGYEQYF. Partial CDR3 DNA: TGCACCTGCAGTGCAGATGCGTGGGGGGGCTAT.

This clone has just a few counts. Genes and germline are mouse. The read ends 4 residues before the CDR3 terminus; that terminus is restored from the germline J gene. The chain links TRBV5 to TRBJ2-1; possible D gene TRBD2, 6 bases. CDR3 size: 16 residues. Germline V gene data show CDR1 as LGHNA and CDR2 as YNLKQL (reference sequence). Trimming stripped 4 bases from V and 0 bases from J, with 13 bases between. The DNA read from the CDR3 is TGTGCCAGCAGCCCCCTGGGGAACTATAACTATGCT. This codes for CASSPLGNYNYA. The whole CDR3 reads CASSPLGNYNYAEQFF.

Note on this clone: The gene symbols are mouse symbols. The CDR3 extends 4 residues past the end of the read, so its final part is completed from the germline J gene. This chain connects TRBV13-1 to TRBJ2-5; 11 bases align to TRBD2. Trimming removed 1 base from V and 1 base from J; junction bases left unmatched: 5. Germline V gene lookup returns CDR1 NSHNY and CDR2 SYGAGN. This CDR3 spans 17 amino acids. CDR3 DNA (partial): TGTGCCAGCAGTGATTTCAGACTGGGGGGGGACCAAGAC. This encodes CASSDFRLGGDQD. The entire CDR3 reads CASSDFRLGGDQDTQYF.

On this clone itself: These gene names are mouse names. Sequencing ends 4 residues short of the CDR3 end; the germline J gene provides the rest. The chain uses TRBV19 and TRBJ1-2, with D possibly matching TRBD1 (5 bases). This CDR3 contains 15 residues. Trimming stripped 6 bases from V and 3 bases from J, with 18 bases between. CDR1 is FNHDT, CDR2 SITEND, per germline (reference sequence). This CDR3 is CASIISPQGDSDYTF. The CDR3 DNA, read in part, is TGTGCCAGCATCATATCCCCTCAGGGAGACTCC.

The table lists this clone with a few counts. Mouse germline and gene names are used. The read terminates 4 residues ahead of where the CDR3 ends, so the germline J gene completes it. The chain carries TRBV13-1 and TRBJ2-3; a weak D match, TRBD1 (5 bases). The germline V and J ends were trimmed by 2 bases and 3 bases, with 13 bases remaining between them. The CDR3 has 15 amino acids. Germline V gene data show CDR1 as NSHNY and CDR2 as SYGAGN. The sequenced CDR3 bases are TGTGCCAGCAGTGAGAGGCAGGGAAGGGCAGAA. Protein product: CASSERQGRAE. The whole CDR3 is CASSERQGRAETLYF.

The table lists this clone with a few counts. Gene names and germline refer to mouse. Read data end 4 residues before the CDR3 end; the end is taken from the germline J gene. This sequence joins TRBV13-1 and TRBJ2-1; tentative D call: TRBD2 (5 bases). The CDR3 is 13 amino acids. Trimming shortened V by 5 bases and J by 1 base, and 7 bases separated the two germline ends. CDR1 and CDR2 (germline): NSHNY, SYGAGN. The chain's CDR3 is CASRPGNYAEQFF. The CDR3 bases that were read are TGTGCCAGCAGGCCTGGGAACTATGCT.

The sample holds a few counts of this clone. Gene names follow the mouse nomenclature. The read terminates 4 residues before the CDR3 end, so the remaining end is supplied by the germline J gene. Other DNA sequences from this sample encode an identical CDR3 as well. J is TRBJ1-2 and V is TRBV1; possibly TRBD1 for D (5 bases). This CDR3 is built from 14 residues. CDR1 and CDR2 from the germline V gene are NSQYPW and LRSPGD (reference sequence). The CDR3 DNA, read in part, is TGCACCTGCAGTGCAGACAGGGAAGGATCC. Translation: CTCSADREGS. The whole CDR3 protein is CTCSADREGSDYTF.

This clone was picked up a small number of times. Genes and germline are mouse. The CDR3 end lies 4 residues beyond the end of the read and is filled in from the germline J gene. The sample has other DNA sequences that encode this CDR3 too. The V gene is TRBV13-1, the J gene TRBJ1-1; a possible D gene is TRBD1 (6 bases). The CDR3 runs to 14 residues. CDR1 is NSHNY and CDR2 is SYGAGN in the germline V gene. CDR3: CASSDAGGRTEVFF. Incomplete CDR3 DNA: TGTGCCAGCAGTGATGCGGGGGGGCGGACA.

This clone was counted between two and nine times. Germline and genes here are mouse. The read terminates 4 residues ahead of where the CDR3 ends, so the germline J gene completes it. The chain joins TRBV13-1 to TRBJ2-7; a possible D gene is TRBD1 (5 bases). Per the germline V gene, CDR1 is NSHNY and CDR2 is SYGAGN. Trimming stripped 0 bases from V and 0 bases from J, with 7 bases between. This CDR3 has 14 amino acids. CDR3 DNA (partial): TGTGCCAGCAGTGATGAGGGGAGCTCCTAT. Translation: CASSDEGSSY. The entire CDR3 sequence reads CASSDEGSSYEQYF.

This clone turned up a few times. These gene names are mouse names. The sequence runs out 4 residues before the end of the CDR3; the remainder is reconstructed from the germline J gene. The rearrangement joins TRBV1 to TRBJ2-1, with TRBD2 matching 13 bases. V lost 3 bases to trimming and J lost 6 bases; unmatched junction nucleotides: 5. CDR3 length: 16 residues. Germline CDR1 NSQYPW, CDR2 LRSPGD (reference sequence). CDR3 bases read: TGCACCTGCAGTGCGGACTGGGGGGGCGCGGTTGCT. Translated: CTCSADWGGAVA. In full, the CDR3 reads CTCSADWGGAVAEQFF.

In this sample, this clone turned up a few times. These gene names are mouse names. The CDR3 extends 4 residues past the end of the read, so its final part is completed from the germline J gene. The chain is built from TRBV5 and TRBJ2-1; 7 bases fit TRBD2. Germline lookup yields CDR1 LGHNA and CDR2 YNLKQL (reference sequence). The V segment lost 2 bases and the J segment 5 bases; nucleotides outside the gene matches: 3. The CDR3 consists of 14 residues. The sequenced CDR3 bases are TGTGCCAGCAGCCAACCCGGGGGGGATGCT. It codes for CASSQPGGDA. In full, the CDR3 is CASSQPGGDAEQFF.

Concerning this clone itself: The gene names here belong to mouse. The read is 4 residues too short to cover the CDR3 end, so that end is filled in from the germline J gene. Other DNA variants within this sample encode the same CDR3. The rearrangement uses TRBV13-2 and TRBJ2-1, with 7 bases fitting TRBD2. V lost 4 bases, J lost 6 bases, and 4 bases stayed unmatched. The CDR3 extends over 13 amino acids. CDR1 is NNHNN, CDR2 SYGAGS, per germline (reference sequence). Incomplete CDR3 DNA: TGTGCCAGCGGTCCGGGGGGGGTTGCT. This translates into CASGPGGVA. The CDR3, in full, reads CASGPGGVAEQFF.

This clone was counted between two and nine times. Germline and genes here are mouse. The CDR3 end is not reached by the read, which stops 4 residues before it; the germline J gene fills it in. The J gene is TRBJ2-1, the V gene TRBV1; TRBD2 is a possible D gene (6 bases). V was cut by 0 bases and J by 2 bases, with 8 bases left in between. This CDR3 spans 15 amino acids. Germline V gene sequence: CDR1 NSQYPW, CDR2 LRSPGD (reference sequence). The CDR3 region is CTCSADVGDYAEQFF. The sequenced part of the CDR3 DNA is TGCACCTGCAGTGCAGATGTGGGGGACTATGCT.

This clone turned up a few times. All gene names here are mouse names. The read terminates 4 residues ahead of where the CDR3 ends, so the germline J gene completes it. The sample has other DNA sequences that encode this CDR3 too. The chain combines TRBV31 with TRBJ2-2; 8 nucleotides match TRBD2. With V trimmed by 1 base and J by 0 bases, 4 bases remained unmatched. Per germline, CDR1 GKSSPN and CDR2 SITVG. The CDR3 has 16 amino acids. This chain's CDR3 is CAWSRLGGANTGQLYF. The CDR3 bases that were read are TGTGCCTGGAGTCGCCTGGGGGGTGCAAACACCGGG.

This clone was detected a few times. Mouse germline and gene names are used. With the read ending 4 residues before the CDR3 end, the germline J gene is used to fill in that end. The identical CDR3 is also encoded by other nucleotide sequences in the sample. The chain recombines TRBV13-3 with TRBJ2-2; D is perhaps TRBD1 (6 bases). The ends were cut back, 5 bases at V and 0 bases at J, with 8 bases in the middle. The germline CDR1 and CDR2 sequences are NNHDY and SYVADS. CDR3 length: 14 residues. The CDR3 loop reads CASSGQPNTGQLYF. The covered CDR3 bases are TGTGCCAGCAGCGGACAGCCAAACACCGGG.

Worth noting for this clone: Genes here carry mouse names. The read terminates 4 residues ahead of where the CDR3 ends, so the germline J gene completes it. The rearrangement uses TRBV1 and TRBJ2-2, with 7 bases identical to TRBD2. The junction had 11 bases not matched to a gene; V was cut back by 7 bases and J by 6 bases. The length of the CDR3 is 15 residues. The V gene's germline CDR1 is NSQYPW and CDR2 LRSPGD (reference sequence). Incomplete CDR3 DNA: TGCACCTGCACCCTGGGGGAAATGGGCTCCGGG. This encodes CTCTLGEMGSG. The complete CDR3 sequence is CTCTLGEMGSGQLYF.

The table lists this clone with a few counts. Gene names refer to mouse genes. The read ends 4 residues early relative to the CDR3; the germline J gene fills the gap. The gene calls are TRBV13-1 and TRBJ2-3, with 9 bases lining up with TRBD2. Looked up from germline, CDR1 is NSHNY and CDR2 is SYGAGN. The CDR3 contains 17 residues. V shed 0 bases, J shed 0 bases, and the junction held 5 bases outside the gene matches. CDR3 sequence: CASSDAWGGASAETLYF. The part of the CDR3 DNA that was read is TGTGCCAGCAGTGATGCTTGGGGGGGCGCGAGTGCAGAA.